The clone carrying this T cell receptor beta chain was recorded only once. Its antigen is undetermined. This sample was taken from a study of memory CD4+ T cells and cytomegalovirus serostatus. The CDR3 spans 14 residues. The V gene's germline CDR1 is MNHEY and CDR2 SMNVEV (reference sequence). V lost 5 bases to trimming and J lost 5 bases; unmatched junction nucleotides: 6. Single viable CD3+CD4+CD8-CD45RO+ cells were sorted as the memory CD4+ T cells. The study, taken as a whole, reports: Suggested: most of the CMV-linked TCR signature lies in CD4+ memory cells.

The protocol was immunoSEQ multiplex PCR, while the TCRdb copy is restricted to in-frame clones and leaves out a portion. Of some 48,000 clones in the sample, about 78% were seen once. Input material: memory CD4+ T cells from blood. This receptor was obtained from an adult in good health and CMV-seronegative. The chain recombines TRBV27 with TRBJ1-1; 9 bases align to TRBD1. CDR3: CASSVQGARTEAFF. CDR3 nucleotides: TGTGCCAGCAGTGTACAGGGGGCGAGGACTGAAGCTTTCTTT.